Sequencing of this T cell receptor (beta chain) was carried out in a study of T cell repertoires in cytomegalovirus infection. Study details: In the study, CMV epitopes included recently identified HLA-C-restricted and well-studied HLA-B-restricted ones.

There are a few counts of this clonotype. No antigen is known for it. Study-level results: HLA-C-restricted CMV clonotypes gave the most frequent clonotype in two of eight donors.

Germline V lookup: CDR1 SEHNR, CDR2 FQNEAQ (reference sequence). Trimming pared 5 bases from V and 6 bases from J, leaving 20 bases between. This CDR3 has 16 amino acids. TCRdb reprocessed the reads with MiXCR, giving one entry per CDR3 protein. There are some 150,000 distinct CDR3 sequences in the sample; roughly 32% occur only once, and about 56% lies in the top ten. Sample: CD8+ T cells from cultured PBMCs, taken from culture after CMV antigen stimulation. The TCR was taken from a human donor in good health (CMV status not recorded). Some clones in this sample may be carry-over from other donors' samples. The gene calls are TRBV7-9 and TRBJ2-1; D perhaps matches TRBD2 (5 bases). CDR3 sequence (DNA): TGTGCCAGCAGCCCCCGGGGTAGCGCCTTTAGCAATGAGCAGTTCTTC. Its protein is CASSPRGSAFSNEQFF.